These 5 T cell receptor beta chains originate from one sample sequenced in a study of blood T cell repertoires in COVID-19. Profiled with immunoSEQ multiplex PCR; TCRdb holds only in-frame clones, not every one. The sample shows approximately 150,000 clones, more than 75% of them seen only once. Specimen: PBMCs or T cells enriched from blood (not recorded which). The source of these receptors is a man aged 60 to 75 who had recovered from COVID-19.

This chain joins TRBV5-6 and TRBJ1-1; no definite D call. CDR1 and CDR2 from the germline V gene are SGHDT and YYEEEE. CDR3 length: 13 amino acids. Trimming removed 5 bases from V and 0 bases from J, with 8 bases in between. The CDR3 DNA follows: TGTGCCAGCAGACAAGTTATGAACACTGAAGCTTTCTTT. It codes for CASRQVMNTEAFF.

This clone was detected only once. The CDR3 DNA sequence: TGTGCCAGCAGCGCCCGGCCTGGCGTAGGGGCCTACGAGCAGTACTTC. Its protein product is CASSARPGVGAYEQYF. The rearrangement uses TRBV5-4 and TRBJ2-7; D is perhaps TRBD1 (5 bases). Germline CDR1 reads SGHNT; CDR2 reads YYREEE (reference sequence). Deletions cut 4 bases from V and 2 bases from J, with 19 bases between. This CDR3 comprises 16 residues.

The chain links TRBV4-2 to TRBJ1-6, with a weak D call TRBD1 (6 bases). The germline V and J ends were trimmed by 0 bases and 9 bases, with 15 bases remaining between them. The CDR3 length is 16 residues. CDR1 is LGHNA, CDR2 YNFKEQ, per germline. CDR3 DNA sequence: TGTGCCAGCAGCCAAGATCCGGGCAGGGGAAGTTCACCCCTCCACTTT. It is translated as CASSQDPGRGSSPLHF.

The chain has TRBV11-2 and TRBJ1-6, with D perhaps TRBD1 (6 bases). The germline V and J ends were trimmed by 4 bases and 9 bases, with 16 bases remaining between them. CDR1 is SGHAT and CDR2 is FQNNGV in the germline V gene. The CDR3 sequence is 15 residues long. The CDR3 DNA sequence: TGTGCCAGCAGCTCGACGGGACAAGGGAGTTCACCCCTCCACTTT. Translation: CASSSTGQGSSPLHF.

The genes are TRBV15 and TRBJ2-4, with TRBD2 matching 7 bases. The CDR3 spans 17 residues. CDR1 and CDR2 (germline): LNHNV, YYDKDF (reference sequence). The V gene end was trimmed by 5 bases and the J gene end by 6 bases; junction bases not matched to a gene: 16. Here the CDR3 DNA reads TGTGCCACCAGCGTCCCTAGCGGACTAGGCCGCCCAAACATTCAGTACTTC. It yields the protein CATSVPSGLGRPNIQYF.